The clone carrying this T cell receptor (beta chain) was recorded a few times. The table came from immunoSEQ multiplex PCR; TCRdb's copy has only in-frame clones and leaves some out. The table has over 250,000 clones, under 90% seen once. This sample stems from a study of blood T cell repertoires in COVID-19. At the level of the study: Samples came from the United States, Italy and Spain, spanning acute and convalescent COVID-19. PBMCs, B-cell-depleted T cells, or T cells provided the cDNA or gDNA that made up the material.

The CDR3 length is 15 residues. Germline V gives CDR1 SGHVS, CDR2 FNYEAQ. V gave up 5 bases and J gave up 0 bases, with 11 bases separating them. The J gene is TRBJ1-5, the V gene TRBV7-6; the D gene is possibly TRBD1 (5 bases). Sequenced input: peripheral blood. This receptor was obtained from a man aged 45-65 years with acute or convalescent COVID-19. For the CDR3, the DNA is TGTGCCAGCAGCCGTGACAGTTATAGCAATCAGCCCCAGCATTTT. The encoded protein is CASSRDSYSNQPQHF. The full variable domain, its missing parts supplied by reference TRBV7-6 and TRBJ1-5, is GAGVSQSPRYKVTKRGQDVALRCDPISGHVSLYWYRQALGQGPEFLTYFNYEAQQDKSGLPNDRFSAERPEGSISTLTIQRTEQRDSAMYRCASSRDSYSNQPQHFGDGTRLSIL.